The rows below give T cell receptor beta chains drawn from one sample of a study of cytomegalovirus exposure and HLA in healthy donors. Produced via immunoSEQ multiplex PCR; TCRdb's table is partial and in-frame only. Among more than 140,000 clones listed, about 89% were seen once. Sequences were obtained from PBMCs. These receptor sequences come from a young woman in good health and CMV-seropositive. Both conserved end residues are part of each CDR3. D genes are given only for firm matches. Part of the rows lack a size; the others show once, few, many or a class for expanded clones.

j_call d_call clone_size v_call cdr3_aa cdr3_nt
TRBJ2-5 TRBD2 NA TRBV14 CASSQDRGSIAGVGETQYF TGTGCCAGCAGCCAAGATCGGGGGTCGATAGCGGGAGTTGGAGAGACCCAGTACTTC
TRBJ1-4 TRBD1 NA TRBV18 CASQRGQGAEKLFF TGTGCCAGCCAAAGGGGACAGGGGGCTGAAAAACTGTTTTTT
TRBJ1-2 TRBD1 NA TRBV30 CAWSGDRGSYGYTF TGTGCCTGGAGTGGAGACAGGGGGTCCTATGGCTACACCTTC
TRBJ2-1 NA NA TRBV6-6 CASSPPSAPSYNEQFF TGTGCCAGCAGTCCCCCGAGCGCCCCCTCCTACAATGAGCAGTTCTTC
TRBJ1-5 NA few TRBV18 CASSPQQGQPQHF TGTGCCAGCTCACCACAGCAGGGGCAGCCCCAGCATTTT
TRBJ2-7 NA NA TRBV29-1 CSVDSSGTYEQYF TGCAGCGTTGATAGTAGCGGCACCTACGAGCAGTACTTC
TRBJ1-4 TRBD1 NA TRBV6-5 CASRRDRVGEKLFF TGTGCCAGCAGGCGCGACAGGGTCGGAGAAAAACTGTTTTTT
TRBJ2-5 TRBD2 NA TRBV19 CASSKLAGSQETQYF TGTGCCAGTAGTAAACTAGCGGGTAGCCAAGAGACCCAGTACTTC
TRBJ1-1 NA NA TRBV11-2 CASTPGGGFGGTEAFF TGTGCCAGCACCCCGGGGGGTGGGTTCGGGGGGACTGAAGCTTTCTTT
TRBJ2-7 TRBD1 NA TRBV15 CATSTGQGSYEQYF TGTGCCACCAGCACAGGACAGGGATCCTACGAGCAGTACTTC
TRBJ2-7 NA few TRBV27 CASRGVQSYEQYF TGTGCCAGCAGAGGGGTACAGTCCTACGAGCAGTACTTC
TRBJ1-5 NA once TRBV7-8 CASSPNVRNPIARNQPQHF TGTGCCAGCAGCCCGAATGTCCGGAACCCTATAGCACGAAATCAGCCCCAGCATTTT
TRBJ2-5 TRBD2 NA TRBV7-3 CASSPSGTDGETQYF TGTGCCAGCAGCCCCAGCGGGACTGACGGTGAGACCCAGTACTTC
TRBJ2-3 NA NA TRBV9 CASNRLAKTTDTQYF TGTGCCAGCAATCGGCTAGCGAAAACCACAGATACGCAGTATTTT
TRBJ1-5 NA NA TRBV28 CASSIPGQSGQPQHF TGTGCCAGCAGTATACCTGGACAGAGCGGTCAGCCCCAGCATTTT
TRBJ2-6 TRBD1 NA TRBV27 CASRQTTGAGANVLTF TGTGCCAGCAGGCAAACTACAGGGGCCGGGGCCAACGTCCTGACTTTC
TRBJ1-4 TRBD1 few TRBV7-9 CASSHNRGLSNLFF TGTGCCAGCAGCCACAACAGGGGGCTATCAAACCTGTTTTTT
TRBJ2-1 TRBD2 few TRBV11-2 CASSSPSGRWHNEQFF TGTGCCAGCAGCTCCCCTAGCGGGAGGTGGCACAATGAGCAGTTCTTC
TRBJ2-2 NA NA TRBV18 CASPSNTGELFF TGTGCCAGCCCATCGAACACCGGGGAGCTGTTTTTT
TRBJ1-1 TRBD1 NA TRBV7-9 CASSSLTGTLTEAFF TGTGCCAGCAGCTCTCTGACAGGGACCCTCACTGAAGCTTTCTTT
TRBJ2-1 TRBD2 NA TRBV7-3 CASSLTSGSRYNEQFF TGTGCCAGCAGCTTGACTAGCGGGAGTAGGTACAATGAGCAGTTCTTC
TRBJ1-1 TRBD1 NA TRBV7-9 CASSSPIGTGGNTEAFF TGTGCCAGCAGCTCCCCAATCGGGACAGGGGGTAACACTGAAGCTTTCTTT
TRBJ1-2 NA few TRBV6-1 CASSSSGYYGYTF TGTGCCAGCAGTTCATCAGGGTACTATGGCTACACCTTC
TRBJ1-5 NA NA TRBV6-6 CASRDRSNQPQHF TGTGCCAGCAGAGACAGGAGCAATCAGCCCCAGCATTTT
TRBJ1-5 NA NA TRBV4-2 CASSQEGGNQPQHF TGTGCCAGCAGCCAAGAAGGAGGAAATCAGCCCCAGCATTTT
TRBJ2-7 NA NA TRBV5-6 CASSLSGGVHEQYF TGTGCCAGCAGCTTGTCAGGCGGGGTCCACGAGCAGTACTTC
TRBJ1-3 NA NA TRBV18 CASSPGMTSGNTIYF TGTGCCAGCTCTCCGGGGATGACCTCTGGAAACACCATATATTTT
TRBJ2-3 NA few TRBV4-2 CASSQDYALDTQYF TGTGCCAGCAGCCAAGATTACGCGTTAGATACGCAGTATTTT
TRBJ2-7 TRBD1 NA TRBV10-3 CAISGSGTGGDEQYF TGTGCCATCAGTGGATCCGGGACAGGGGGCGACGAGCAGTACTTC
TRBJ1-2 TRBD1 NA TRBV7-9 CASSRDRAAGYTF TGTGCCAGCAGCCGGGACAGGGCGGCCGGCTACACCTTC
TRBJ2-1 NA NA TRBV7-2 CASSLARGLYSSSSYNEQFF TGTGCCAGCAGCTTAGCGAGAGGACTATACTCAAGCAGCTCCTACAATGAGCAGTTCTTC
TRBJ2-7 TRBD2 NA TRBV19 CASSIAGTSAISYEQYF TGTGCCAGTAGTATAGCCGGGACTAGCGCAATCTCCTACGAGCAGTACTTC
TRBJ2-7 TRBD1 NA TRBV10-3 CAISEWDSESSYEQYF TGTGCCATCAGTGAGTGGGACAGTGAAAGCTCCTACGAGCAGTACTTC
TRBJ1-2 TRBD1 NA TRBV19 CASRISNRGFYGYTF TGTGCCAGTAGGATATCAAACAGGGGGTTCTATGGCTACACCTTC
TRBJ2-7 NA NA TRBV5-6 CASSWTGVKEQYF TGTGCCAGCAGCTGGACGGGGGTTAAAGAGCAGTACTTC
TRBJ2-5 TRBD2 NA TRBV11-3 CASSAGLQETQYF TGTGCCAGCAGCGCGGGACTACAAGAGACCCAGTACTTC
TRBJ2-1 TRBD2 NA TRBV27 CASSLTSGRRNEQFF TGTGCCAGCAGTTTGACGAGCGGGAGAAGGAATGAGCAGTTCTTC
TRBJ2-7 NA NA TRBV11-3 CASSRTTYEQYF TGTGCCAGCAGCCGGACTACCTACGAGCAGTACTTC
TRBJ2-3 TRBD2 NA TRBV4-3 CASSQWGPTSGRAYGTDTQYF TGCGCCAGCAGCCAATGGGGACCTACTAGCGGGAGGGCCTACGGCACAGATACGCAGTATTTT
TRBJ2-3 TRBD2 NA TRBV2 CASSYEGLAGADTQYF TGTGCCAGCAGCTACGAAGGACTAGCGGGAGCAGATACGCAGTATTTT
TRBJ2-3 NA once TRBV5-8 CASVAGWADTQYF TGTGCCAGCGTTGCGGGATGGGCAGATACGCAGTATTTT
TRBJ2-1 TRBD2 NA TRBV29-1 CSVSRLAGYAEQFF TGCAGCGTTTCCCGGCTAGCGGGTTACGCTGAGCAGTTCTTC
TRBJ2-5 TRBD2 NA TRBV18 CASSPRATSGMQETQYF TGTGCCAGCTCACCAAGGGCGACTAGCGGCATGCAAGAGACCCAGTACTTC
TRBJ2-1 NA NA TRBV2 CASSDGGSSYNEQFF TGTGCCAGCAGTGATGGTGGGAGTTCCTACAATGAGCAGTTCTTC
TRBJ1-2 NA NA TRBV30 CAWSGGGLDYGYTF TGTGCCTGGAGTGGGGGGGGACTCGACTATGGCTACACCTTC
TRBJ2-2 TRBD2 NA TRBV19 CASSVRTSGSVSGELFF TGTGCCAGTAGCGTCAGGACTAGCGGGAGCGTCTCCGGGGAGCTGTTTTTT
TRBJ1-2 TRBD1 NA TRBV11-3 CASSSWTGGLEGYTF TGTGCCAGCAGCTCTTGGACAGGGGGTTTAGAAGGCTACACCTTC
TRBJ2-3 TRBD2 once TRBV6-5 CASSPGGALADTQYF TGTGCCAGCAGCCCCGGGGGGGCACTTGCAGATACGCAGTATTTT
TRBJ2-7 NA once TRBV5-1 CASSDWGGVGIHEQYF TGCGCCAGCAGCGATTGGGGTGGGGTCGGGATCCACGAGCAGTACTTC
TRBJ1-1 NA NA TRBV19 CASSIKTGNTEAFF TGTGCCAGTAGTATAAAGACAGGGAACACTGAAGCTTTCTTT
TRBJ2-5 NA NA TRBV7-2 CASSHRSDRYQETQYF TGTGCCAGCAGCCATCGCTCGGACAGATATCAGGAGACCCAGTACTTC
TRBJ2-5 NA NA TRBV11-2 CASSLNGAGVETQYF TGTGCCAGCAGCTTAAATGGGGCAGGGGTAGAGACCCAGTACTTC
TRBJ2-7 NA few TRBV7-9 CASSGYSSYEQYF TGTGCCAGCAGTGGTTACAGCTCCTACGAGCAGTACTTC
TRBJ2-3 TRBD1 NA TRBV5-1 CASSSQTGTDTQYF TGCGCCAGCAGCTCCCAGACAGGGACAGATACGCAGTATTTT
TRBJ2-7 NA NA TRBV29-1 CSVGRDLQSYEQYF TGCAGCGTTGGGCGGGACTTGCAGTCCTACGAGCAGTACTTC